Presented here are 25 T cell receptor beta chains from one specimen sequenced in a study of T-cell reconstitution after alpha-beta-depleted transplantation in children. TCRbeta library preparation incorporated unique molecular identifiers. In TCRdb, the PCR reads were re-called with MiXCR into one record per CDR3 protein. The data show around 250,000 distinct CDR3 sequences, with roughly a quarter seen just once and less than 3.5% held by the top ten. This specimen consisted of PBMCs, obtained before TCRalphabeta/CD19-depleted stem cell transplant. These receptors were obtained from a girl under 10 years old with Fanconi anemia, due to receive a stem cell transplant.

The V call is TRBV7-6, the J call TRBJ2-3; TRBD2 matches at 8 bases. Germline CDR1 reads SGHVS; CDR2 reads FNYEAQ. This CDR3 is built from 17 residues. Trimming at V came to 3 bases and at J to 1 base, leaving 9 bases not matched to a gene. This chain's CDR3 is CASSLLVSGTRTDTQYF. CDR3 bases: TGTGCCAGCAGCTTGCTCGTTAGCGGGACCCGCACAGATACGCAGTATTTT.

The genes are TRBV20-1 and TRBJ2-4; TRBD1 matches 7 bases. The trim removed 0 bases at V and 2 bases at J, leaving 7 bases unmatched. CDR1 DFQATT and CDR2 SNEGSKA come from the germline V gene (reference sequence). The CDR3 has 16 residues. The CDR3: CSARDFQGDPKNIQYF. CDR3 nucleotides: TGCAGTGCTAGAGACTTCCAGGGGGACCCCAAAAACATTCAGTACTTC.

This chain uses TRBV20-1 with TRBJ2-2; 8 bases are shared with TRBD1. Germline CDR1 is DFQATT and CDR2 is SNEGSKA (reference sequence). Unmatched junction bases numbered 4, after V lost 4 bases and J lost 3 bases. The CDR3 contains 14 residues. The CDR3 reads CSAIQGADTGELFF. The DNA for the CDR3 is TGCAGTGCTATCCAGGGGGCCGACACCGGGGAGCTGTTTTTT.

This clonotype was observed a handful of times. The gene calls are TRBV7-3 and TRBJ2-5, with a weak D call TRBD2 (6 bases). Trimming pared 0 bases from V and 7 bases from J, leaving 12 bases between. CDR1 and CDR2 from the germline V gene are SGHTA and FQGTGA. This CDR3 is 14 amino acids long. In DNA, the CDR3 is TGTGCCAGCAGCTTAACGGCGCGGGACGGGACCCAGTACTTC. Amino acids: CASSLTARDGTQYF.

CDR3 amino acids: CASSFFFGTGGEYGYTF. In nucleotides, the CDR3 is TGTGCCAGCAGTTTCTTTTTCGGGACAGGGGGCGAATATGGCTACACCTTC. This rearrangement joins TRBV28 to TRBJ1-2; TRBD1 matches 12 bases. CDR3 length: 17 amino acids. V trimming: 3 bases; J trimming: 5 bases; junction bases outside the gene matches: 10. CDR1 is MDHEN and CDR2 is SYDVKM in the germline V gene.

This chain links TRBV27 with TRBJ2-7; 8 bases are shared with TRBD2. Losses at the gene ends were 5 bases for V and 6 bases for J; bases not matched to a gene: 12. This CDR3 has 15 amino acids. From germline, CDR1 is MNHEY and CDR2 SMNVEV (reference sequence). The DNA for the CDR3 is TGTGCCAGCAGTCCCGCTAGCGGGTTCCGGGGCGAGCAGTACTTC. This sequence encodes CASSPASGFRGEQYF.

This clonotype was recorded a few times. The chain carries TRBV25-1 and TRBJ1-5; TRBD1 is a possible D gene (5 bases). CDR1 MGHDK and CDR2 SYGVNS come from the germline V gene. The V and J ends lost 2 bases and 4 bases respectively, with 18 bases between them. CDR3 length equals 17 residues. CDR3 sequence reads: CASSEPYEGRSNQPQHF. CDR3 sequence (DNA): TGTGCCAGCAGTGAACCATACGAGGGACGGTCAAATCAGCCCCAGCATTTT.

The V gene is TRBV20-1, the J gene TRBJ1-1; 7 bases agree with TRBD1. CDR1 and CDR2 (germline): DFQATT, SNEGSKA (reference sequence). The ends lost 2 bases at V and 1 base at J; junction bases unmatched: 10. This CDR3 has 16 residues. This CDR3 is CSARRVTRDRNTEAFF. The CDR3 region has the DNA TGCAGTGCTAGACGTGTGACCCGGGACAGGAACACTGAAGCTTTCTTT.

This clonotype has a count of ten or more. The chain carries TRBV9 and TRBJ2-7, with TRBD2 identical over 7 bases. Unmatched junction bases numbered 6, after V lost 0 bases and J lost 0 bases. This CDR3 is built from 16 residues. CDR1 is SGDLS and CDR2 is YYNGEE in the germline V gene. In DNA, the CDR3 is TGTGCCAGCAGCGTAGGGGGGGGTGCCACCTCCTACGAGCAGTACTTC. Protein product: CASSVGGGATSYEQYF.

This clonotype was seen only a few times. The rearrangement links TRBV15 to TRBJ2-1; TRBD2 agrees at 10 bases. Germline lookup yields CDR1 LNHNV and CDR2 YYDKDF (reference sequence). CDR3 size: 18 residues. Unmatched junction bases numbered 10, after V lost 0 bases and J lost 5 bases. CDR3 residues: CATSRDRILAGDHNEQFF. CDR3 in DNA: TGTGCCACCAGCAGAGATCGGATTCTAGCGGGGGACCACAATGAGCAGTTCTTC.

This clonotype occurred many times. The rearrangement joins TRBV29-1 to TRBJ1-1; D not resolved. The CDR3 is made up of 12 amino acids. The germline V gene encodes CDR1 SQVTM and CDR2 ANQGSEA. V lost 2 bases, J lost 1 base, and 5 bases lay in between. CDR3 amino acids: CSVEWQNTEAFF. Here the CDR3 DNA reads TGCAGCGTTGAATGGCAGAACACTGAAGCTTTCTTT.

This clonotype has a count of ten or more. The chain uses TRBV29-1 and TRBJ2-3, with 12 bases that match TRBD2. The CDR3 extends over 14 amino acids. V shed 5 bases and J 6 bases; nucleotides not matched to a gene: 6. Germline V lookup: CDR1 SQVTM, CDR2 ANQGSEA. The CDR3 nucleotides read TGCAGCGTTCCTCTAGCGGGAGGGCCGGATACGCAGTATTTT. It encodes CSVPLAGGPDTQYF.

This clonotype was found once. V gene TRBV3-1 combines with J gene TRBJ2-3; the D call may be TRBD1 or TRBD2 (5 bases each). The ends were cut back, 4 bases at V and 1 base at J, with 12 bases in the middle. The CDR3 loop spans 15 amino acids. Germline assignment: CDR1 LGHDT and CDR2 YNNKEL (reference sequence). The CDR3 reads CASSLRDPGTDTQYF. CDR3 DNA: TGTGCCAGCAGCCTCCGGGACCCCGGCACAGATACGCAGTATTTT.

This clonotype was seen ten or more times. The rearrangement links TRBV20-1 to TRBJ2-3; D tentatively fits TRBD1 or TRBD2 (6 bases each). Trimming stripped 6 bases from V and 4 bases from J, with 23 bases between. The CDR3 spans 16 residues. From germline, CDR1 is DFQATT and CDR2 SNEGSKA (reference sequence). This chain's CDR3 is CSAPNPTRGSADTQYF. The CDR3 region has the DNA TGCAGTGCACCCAACCCGACTAGGGGGAGCGCAGATACGCAGTATTTT.

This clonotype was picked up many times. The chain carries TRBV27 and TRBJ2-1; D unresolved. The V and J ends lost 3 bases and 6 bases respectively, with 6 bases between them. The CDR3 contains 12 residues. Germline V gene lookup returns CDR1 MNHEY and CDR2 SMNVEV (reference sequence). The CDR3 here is CASSLGGNEQFF. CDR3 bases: TGTGCCAGCAGTTTGGGTGGCAATGAGCAGTTCTTC.

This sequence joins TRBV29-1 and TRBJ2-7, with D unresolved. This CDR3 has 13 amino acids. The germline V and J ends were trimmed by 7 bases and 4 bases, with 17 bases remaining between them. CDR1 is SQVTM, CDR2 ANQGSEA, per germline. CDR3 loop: CSAWYKPGYEQYF. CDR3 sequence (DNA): TGCAGCGCTTGGTACAAGCCCGGATACGAGCAGTACTTC.

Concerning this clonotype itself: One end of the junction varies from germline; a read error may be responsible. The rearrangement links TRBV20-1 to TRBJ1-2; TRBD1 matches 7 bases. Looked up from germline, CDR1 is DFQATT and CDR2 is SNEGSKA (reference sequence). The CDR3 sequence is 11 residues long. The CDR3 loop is CSIHLDRLLLF. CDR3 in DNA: TGCAGCATCCACCTGGACAGGCTATTGCTCTTC.

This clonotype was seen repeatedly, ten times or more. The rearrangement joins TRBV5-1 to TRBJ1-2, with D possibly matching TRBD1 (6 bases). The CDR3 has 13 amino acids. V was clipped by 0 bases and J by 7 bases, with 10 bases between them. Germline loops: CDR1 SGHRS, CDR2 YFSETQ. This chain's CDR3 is CASSLDRVGGYTF. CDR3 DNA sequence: TGCGCCAGCAGCTTGGACAGGGTTGGTGGCTACACCTTC.

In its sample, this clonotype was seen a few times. CDR3 coding DNA: TGCGCCAGCAGCTTGGATTATTGGGGAGACGAGACCCAGTACTTC. Its translation: CASSLDYWGDETQYF. J is TRBJ2-5 and V is TRBV5-1; D may be TRBD2 (5 bases). Trimming left V 0 bases short and J 5 bases short, with 14 bases between. Per the germline V gene, CDR1 is SGHRS and CDR2 is YFSETQ. This CDR3 has 15 amino acids.

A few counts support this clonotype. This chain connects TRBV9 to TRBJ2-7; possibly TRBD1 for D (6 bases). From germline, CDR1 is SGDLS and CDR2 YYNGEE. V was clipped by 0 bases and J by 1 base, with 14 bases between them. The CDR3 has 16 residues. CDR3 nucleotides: TGTGCCAGCAGCGTAGATGGGACAACAACTTCCTACGAGCAGTACTTC. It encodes CASSVDGTTTSYEQYF.

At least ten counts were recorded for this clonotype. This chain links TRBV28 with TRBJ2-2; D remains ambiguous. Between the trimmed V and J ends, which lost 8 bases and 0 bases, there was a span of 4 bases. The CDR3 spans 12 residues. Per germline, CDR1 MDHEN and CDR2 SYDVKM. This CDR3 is CASRSNTGELFF. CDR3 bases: TGTGCCAGCCGGTCGAACACCGGGGAGCTGTTTTTT.

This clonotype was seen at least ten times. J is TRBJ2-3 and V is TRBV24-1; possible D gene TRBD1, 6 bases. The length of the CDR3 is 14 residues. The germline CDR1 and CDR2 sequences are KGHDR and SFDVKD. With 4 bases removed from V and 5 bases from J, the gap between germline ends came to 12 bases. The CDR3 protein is CATSDYRAEDTQYF. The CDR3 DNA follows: TGTGCCACCAGTGACTACAGGGCCGAAGATACGCAGTATTTT.

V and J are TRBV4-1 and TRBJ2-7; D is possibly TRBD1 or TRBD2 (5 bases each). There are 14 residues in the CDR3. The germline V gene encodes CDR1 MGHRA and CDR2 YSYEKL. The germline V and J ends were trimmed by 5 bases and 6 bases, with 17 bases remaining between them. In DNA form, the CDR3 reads TGCGCCAGCAGCGACGCAGGGTTGGCGGGCGAGCAGTACTTC. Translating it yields CASSDAGLAGEQYF.

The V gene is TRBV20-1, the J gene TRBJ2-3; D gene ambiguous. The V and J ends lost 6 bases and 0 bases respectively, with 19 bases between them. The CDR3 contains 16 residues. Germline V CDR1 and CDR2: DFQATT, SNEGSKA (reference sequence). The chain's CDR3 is CSATISYPSSTDTQYF. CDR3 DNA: TGCAGTGCCACAATAAGTTACCCCTCTAGCACAGATACGCAGTATTTT.

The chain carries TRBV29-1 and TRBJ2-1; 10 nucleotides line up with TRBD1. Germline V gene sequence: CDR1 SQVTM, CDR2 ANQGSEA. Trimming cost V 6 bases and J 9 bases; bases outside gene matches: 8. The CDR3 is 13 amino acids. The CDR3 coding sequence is TGCAGCGTAGGACAGGGGGTTTGGAGTGAGCAGTTCTTC. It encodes CSVGQGVWSEQFF.